The 30 T cell receptor beta chains reported below all come from one sample, sequenced in a study of T-cell reconstitution after alpha-beta-depleted transplantation in children. Unique molecular identifiers were incorporated into the prepared TCRbeta library. TCRdb itself ran the PCR reads through MiXCR, one entry per CDR3 protein. The sample records some 840,000 distinct CDR3 sequences, approximately 15% being singletons. The sample in question was PBMCs, mostly from graft donor cells, obtained 360 days after TCRalphabeta/CD19-depleted stem cell transplant. These TCRs come from a male patient younger than 18 who had a stem cell transplant for acute lymphoblastic leukemia, so the T cells may come from the graft donor.

This chain joins TRBV5-1 and TRBJ2-1, with 8 nucleotides matching TRBD2. V was pared by 4 bases and J by 6 bases, with 12 bases of the junction left unmatched. CDR3 size: 16 residues. The germline CDR1 and CDR2 sequences are SGHRS and YFSETQ. Here the CDR3 DNA reads TGCGCCAGCAGCGGACCCGCGGCGGGAGGTTTCAATGAGCAGTTCTTC. Its translation: CASSGPAAGGFNEQFF.

This clonotype occurred a few times. The V and J genes are TRBV12-3 or TRBV12-4 and TRBJ1-4; no clear D. This CDR3 has 14 residues. V gave up 5 bases and J gave up 0 bases, with 7 bases separating them. In nucleotides, the CDR3 is TGTGCCAGCAGTAGGGAAGCAACTAATGAAAAACTGTTTTTT. This translates into CASSREATNEKLFF.

This clonotype was seen repeatedly, ten times or more. The chain links TRBV20-1 to TRBJ2-7, with 9 positions matching TRBD1. V was clipped by 6 bases and J by 6 bases; unmatched bases: 18. From germline, CDR1 is DFQATT and CDR2 SNEGSKA (reference sequence). The CDR3 is 16 amino acids. The chain's CDR3 is CSATSLWDRAKGEQYF. CDR3 DNA sequence: TGCAGTGCCACCTCCCTTTGGGACAGGGCCAAGGGCGAGCAGTACTTC.

This clonotype has ten or more counts. The CDR3 sequence is CASSQFGVEAFF. In DNA, the CDR3 is TGTGCCAGCAGCCAATTTGGCGTTGAAGCTTTCTTT. J is TRBJ1-1 and V is TRBV16; D uncertain. From germline, CDR1 is KGHSY and CDR2 FQNENV. The CDR3 consists of 12 residues. V was trimmed by 1 base and J by 7 bases, leaving 7 bases between them. The full variable domain, its missing parts supplied by reference TRBV16 and TRBJ1-1, is GEEVAQTPKHLVRGEGQKAKLYCAPIKGHSYVFWYQQVLKNEFKFLISFQNENVFDETGMPKERFSAKCLPNSPCSLEIQATKLEDSAVYFCASSQFGVEAFFGQGTRLTVV.

The CDR3 region has the DNA TGCAGCGTAATCCCAGGTCCACTGGGGGCTATGAACACTGAAGCTTTCTTT. It is translated as CSVIPGPLGAMNTEAFF. The genes are TRBV29-1 and TRBJ1-1, with D possibly TRBD1 on 6 matching bases. The CDR3 sequence is 17 residues long. Germline V CDR1 and CDR2: SQVTM, ANQGSEA. V was trimmed by 6 bases and J by 0 bases, leaving 23 bases between them.

The CDR3 coding sequence is TGTGCCAGCAGAACGCTAGACATTTGGGGGACACAAAACAATGAGCAGTTCTTC. This codes for CASRTLDIWGTQNNEQFF. The V gene is TRBV27, the J gene TRBJ2-1; D may be TRBD1 (6 bases). Trimming took off 6 bases at V and 5 bases at J, with 26 bases between the two ends. In germline, CDR1 is MNHEY, CDR2 SMNVEV (reference sequence). The CDR3 has 18 amino acids.

This clonotype was recorded at least ten times. The rearrangement joins TRBV5-1 to TRBJ2-7; 7 bases are shared with TRBD1. The CDR3 extends over 16 amino acids. Germline trimming cut 6 bases from V and 0 bases from J; bases unmatched to any gene: 12. CDR1 SGHRS and CDR2 YFSETQ come from the germline V gene. In DNA form, the CDR3 reads TGCGCCAGCACAACAGGGGACCAGCCCATCTCCTACGAGCAGTACTTC. It yields the protein CASTTGDQPISYEQYF.

This clonotype was found a few times. This chain uses TRBV7-6 with TRBJ1-1; D is unclear. Trimming pared 1 base from V and 0 bases from J, leaving 12 bases between. CDR1 SGHVS and CDR2 FNYEAQ come from the germline V gene. This CDR3 comprises 16 residues. In DNA form, the CDR3 reads TGTGCCAGCAGCTTAGAAGTAACCCCAATGAACACTGAAGCTTTCTTT. Translating it yields CASSLEVTPMNTEAFF.

The CDR3 protein is CASSSPRLAGGSGRGTDTQYF. The DNA for the CDR3 is TGTGCCAGCAGCTCGCCTAGACTAGCGGGAGGGTCAGGGCGAGGCACAGATACGCAGTATTTT. J is TRBJ2-3 and V is TRBV7-6; TRBD2 matches 14 bases. Germline assignment: CDR1 SGHVS and CDR2 FNYEAQ. The CDR3 loop spans 21 amino acids. The V and J ends lost 4 bases and 1 base, in that order; junction bases with no gene match: 16. The whole variable domain, remainder taken from reference TRBV7-6 and TRBJ2-3, is GAGVSQSPRYKVTKRGQDVALRCDPISGHVSLYWYRQALGQGPEFLTYFNYEAQQDKSGLPNDRFSAERPEGSISTLTIQRTEQRDSAMYRCASSSPRLAGGSGRGTDTQYFGPGTRLTVL.

This clonotype was found a few times. The rearrangement links TRBV20-1 to TRBJ1-4; D is undetermined. This CDR3 is built from 16 residues. V was pared by 6 bases and J by 3 bases, with 20 bases between. Looked up from germline, CDR1 is DFQATT and CDR2 is SNEGSKA (reference sequence). The CDR3 loop reads CSAIRWDKKANEKLFF. The CDR3 coding sequence is TGCAGTGCCATAAGGTGGGATAAGAAAGCTAATGAAAAACTGTTTTTT.

The genes are TRBV4-1 and TRBJ2-1; the match to TRBD2 covers 8 bases. Germline lookup yields CDR1 MGHRA and CDR2 YSYEKL. V lost 1 base, J lost 4 bases, and 9 bases stayed unmatched. This CDR3 region has 17 residues. The CDR3 DNA reads as TGCGCCAGCAGCCAAGGTATTCAAAGCGGGAGATACAATGAGCAGTTCTTC. This encodes CASSQGIQSGRYNEQFF.

This chain connects TRBV9 to TRBJ2-1; TRBD2 matches 13 bases. The CDR3 has 16 amino acids. V lost 3 bases and J lost 6; bases outside the gene matches: 6. From germline, CDR1 is SGDLS and CDR2 YYNGEE. In DNA form, the CDR3 reads TGTGCCAGCAGCGCCCACACTAGCGGGAGGGCCAATGAGCAGTTCTTC. As protein: CASSAHTSGRANEQFF.

V usage is TRBV10-3 and J usage is TRBJ2-5; TRBD1 matches 7 bases. J lost 0 bases, V lost 10 bases, and 5 bases had no gene match. Germline lookup yields CDR1 ENHRY and CDR2 SYGVKD. This CDR3 has 13 amino acids. CDR3 coding DNA: TGTGCCACCTATGGGACAGACCAAGAGACCCAGTACTTC. It specifies CATYGTDQETQYF.

This chain connects TRBV9 to TRBJ2-1, with no clear D. The length of the CDR3 is 16 residues. Trimming cost V 0 bases and J 3 bases, with 13 bases left between them. Germline loops: CDR1 SGDLS, CDR2 YYNGEE. CDR3 region: CASSVDGSRYYNEQFF. The DNA of the CDR3 is TGTGCCAGCAGCGTAGACGGCAGCCGGTACTACAATGAGCAGTTCTTC. The whole variable domain, remainder taken from reference TRBV9 and TRBJ2-1, is DSGVTQTPKHLITATGQRVTLRCSPRSGDLSVYWYQQSLDQGLQFLIQYYNGEERAKGNILERFSAQQFPDLHSELNLSSLELGDSALYFCASSVDGSRYYNEQFFGPGTRLTVL.

This clonotype has just a few counts. The chain recombines TRBV29-1 with TRBJ2-6; D uncertain. V dropped 6 bases and J dropped 0 bases, with 9 bases sitting between them. Germline CDR1 and CDR2: SQVTM and ANQGSEA. The CDR3 totals 14 residues. The DNA of the CDR3 is TGCAGCGTGGCGACGGTCTCTGGGGCCAACGTCCTGACTTTC. It specifies CSVATVSGANVLTF. Together with reference TRBV29-1 and TRBJ2-6, the CDR3 gives the full variable domain: SAVISQKPSRDICQRGTSLTIQCQVDSQVTMMFWYRQQPGQSLTLIATANQGSEATYESGFVIDKFPISRPNLTFSTLTVSNMSPEDSSIYLCSVATVSGANVLTFGAGSRLTVL.

A remark on this clonotype: A single base separates this from a much larger clone, so it may be a read error. The chain combines TRBV7-6 with TRBJ1-1; TRBD1 might be the D (6 bases). This CDR3 contains 14 residues. Germline assignment: CDR1 SGHVS and CDR2 FNYEAQ. V was trimmed by 1 base and J by 4 bases, leaving 10 bases between them. CDR3 nucleotide sequence: TGTGCCAGCAGCTTAGTAGGGGGGAGCACTGAAGCTTTCTTT. This gives the protein CASSLVGGSTEAFF.

The chain links TRBV7-3 to TRBJ2-2, with a weak D call TRBD2 (6 bases). With 2 bases removed from V and 8 bases from J, the gap between germline ends came to 18 bases. CDR3 length: 16 residues. Germline CDR1 is SGHTA and CDR2 is FQGTGA. The CDR3 here is CASSLGGLLDEGELFF. The CDR3 region has the DNA TGTGCCAGCAGCTTAGGCGGACTACTCGACGAGGGGGAGCTGTTTTTT.

The rearrangement links TRBV7-6 to TRBJ2-7, with 11 bases identical to TRBD1. The J segment lost 0 bases and the V segment lost 5 bases, leaving 12 bases of the junction unmatched. The CDR3 is 18 residues long. Germline V gene lookup returns CDR1 SGHVS and CDR2 FNYEAQ. CDR3: CASSGRTGGVPSSYEQYF. In DNA form, the CDR3 reads TGTGCCAGCAGCGGAAGGACAGGGGGCGTTCCTAGCTCCTACGAGCAGTACTTC.

This clonotype was detected ten times or more. The rearrangement links TRBV9 to TRBJ2-3, with 7 bases fitting TRBD1. The CDR3 is made up of 15 amino acids. Germline-derived CDR1 and CDR2 are SGDLS and YYNGEE. Unmatched junction bases numbered 4, after V lost 3 bases and J lost 0 bases. CDR3 protein: CASSAGTASTDTQYF. CDR3 coding DNA: TGTGCCAGCAGCGCCGGGACAGCTAGCACAGATACGCAGTATTTT.

This clonotype was detected only a few times. This chain links TRBV7-2 with TRBJ2-4; D ambiguous. This CDR3 is built from 15 residues. Between the trimmed V and J ends, which lost 1 base and 10 bases, there was a span of 17 bases. Germline CDR1 reads SGHTA; CDR2 reads FQGNSA. This CDR3 reads CASSLVGWGNPIQYF. DNA of the CDR3: TGTGCCAGCAGCTTAGTAGGGTGGGGAAATCCTATTCAGTACTTC. The variable domain in full, completed from reference TRBV7-2 and TRBJ2-4, reads GAGVSQSPSNKVTEKGKDVELRCDPISGHTALYWYRQSLGQGLEFLIYFQGNSAPDKSGLPSDRFSAERTGGSVSTLTIQRTQQEDSAVYLCASSLVGWGNPIQYFGAGTRLSVL.

The chain combines TRBV5-1 with TRBJ2-2, with D possibly matching TRBD2 (5 bases). Looked up from germline, CDR1 is SGHRS and CDR2 is YFSETQ. This CDR3 spans 13 amino acids. Trimming took 6 bases from V and 6 from J, leaving 12 bases between them. Written as DNA, the CDR3 is TGCGCCAGCAATCGAGGGAGTCCCGGGGAGCTGTTTTTT. It codes for CASNRGSPGELFF.

This clonotype was observed a few times. The J gene is TRBJ2-3, the V gene TRBV5-1; either TRBD1 or TRBD2 may supply D (5 bases each). Germline V gives CDR1 SGHRS, CDR2 YFSETQ. V lost 2 bases and J 4 bases, leaving 14 bases between the germline ends. This CDR3 contains 15 residues. CDR3 DNA sequence: TGCGCCAGCAGCTTTACCGGGGCCCCTTCAGATACGCAGTATTTT. Its protein product is CASSFTGAPSDTQYF.

The CDR3 loop reads CASSLVGGGDTQYF. The CDR3 nucleotides read TGTGCCAGCAGCTTAGTCGGAGGGGGAGATACGCAGTATTTT. The V and J genes are TRBV7-2 and TRBJ2-3; D tentatively fits TRBD1 or TRBD2 (6 bases each). V lost 1 base to trimming and J lost 5 bases, with 10 bases between them. The CDR3 has 14 residues. The germline V gene encodes CDR1 SGHTA and CDR2 FQGNSA.

This clonotype was observed a few times. The germline gene is not matched at one end of the junction; a read error may be the cause. The V gene is TRBV4-2, the J gene TRBJ2-7, with TRBD1 identical over 11 bases. Germline loops: CDR1 LGHNA, CDR2 YNFKEQ. There are 17 residues in the CDR3. CDR3 nucleotides: TGTGCCAGCAGCCATTCTGGGGACAGGGGGGGGAGATACGGGCAGTACTTC. This translates into CASSHSGDRGGRYGQYF.

The chain recombines TRBV5-1 with TRBJ2-1, with D possibly matching TRBD2 (5 bases). From germline, CDR1 is SGHRS and CDR2 YFSETQ. Trimming took off 0 bases at V and 7 bases at J, with 11 bases between the two ends. The CDR3 runs 14 residues. CDR3 sequence: CASSLGGEMNEQFF. CDR3 sequence (DNA): TGCGCCAGCAGCTTGGGTGGGGAGATGAATGAGCAGTTCTTC.

In its sample, this clonotype was seen a few times. J is TRBJ2-3 and V is TRBV10-3, with D uncertain. The CDR3 extends over 13 amino acids. V lost 2 bases and J 5 bases, leaving 8 bases between the germline ends. Per germline, CDR1 ENHRY and CDR2 SYGVKD. The CDR3 here is CAISEGDRDTQYF. DNA for the CDR3: TGTGCCATCAGTGAGGGGGATAGAGATACGCAGTATTTT.

This clonotype occurred a few times. The chain employs TRBV15 and TRBJ1-5; 8 positions agree with TRBD1. The germline CDR1 and CDR2 sequences are LNHNV and YYDKDF (reference sequence). V lost 4 bases, J lost 4 bases, and 3 bases stayed unmatched. The CDR3 loop spans 14 amino acids. CDR3 sequence reads: CATSTGTGNQPQHF. The CDR3 region has the DNA TGTGCCACCAGCACCGGGACAGGTAATCAGCCCCAGCATTTT.

The chain employs TRBV27 and TRBJ2-5; 7 bases agree with TRBD2. V shed 5 bases and J 6 bases; nucleotides not matched to a gene: 9. CDR3 length equals 14 residues. The V gene's germline CDR1 is MNHEY and CDR2 SMNVEV (reference sequence). The CDR3 nucleotides are TGTGCCAGCAGTGACAGCGGGGCTGGGAAGACCCAGTACTTC. The encoded protein is CASSDSGAGKTQYF.

J is TRBJ2-5 and V is TRBV28; 11 bases are shared with TRBD2. The CDR3 runs to 13 residues. Germline loops: CDR1 MDHEN, CDR2 SYDVKM. V was clipped by 11 bases and J by 2 bases; unmatched bases: 4. The CDR3 sequence is CAAGLAAQETQYF. The CDR3 DNA reads TGTGCCGCGGGACTAGCGGCACAAGAGACCCAGTACTTC.

This clonotype was seen a few times. The chain carries TRBV5-1 and TRBJ2-5; 8 nucleotides align to TRBD1. CDR1 SGHRS and CDR2 YFSETQ come from the germline V gene. V lost 7 bases and J lost 7; bases outside the gene matches: 15. The CDR3 has 15 amino acids. DNA for the CDR3: TGCGCCAGCTTTATGCAGGGGGCGCTGCCAGGGACCCAGTACTTC. As protein: CASFMQGALPGTQYF.